Listed below are T cell receptor beta chains from one sample, sequenced in a study of long-term antiretroviral therapy in people with HIV. Only in-frame clones appear in the TCRdb table, and some are missing; sequencing was by immunoSEQ multiplex PCR. The sample yields about 39,000 clones, 75% to 90% seen once. The specimen comprised unsorted PBMCs, sampled 3.1 years after starting antiretroviral therapy. These receptors came from a woman in her forties or fifties with HIV. CDR3s include the opening cysteine and the closing phenylalanine or tryptophan. The order of the fields is V gene, J gene, clone size, CDR3 protein. Only some rows state a clone size, as once, few, many or a class for expanded clones.

TRBV7-2,TRBJ2-5,NA,CASSPRQDPRTQYF
TRBV10-3,TRBJ2-4,NA,CAISESGGSGHSPKMRDIQYF
TRBV5-4,TRBJ2-3,NA,CASSLAGLVPDTQYF
TRBV29-1,TRBJ1-4,few,CSVARDSYAREKLFF
TRBV7-2,TRBJ1-1,NA,CASSLTRVGRTEAFF
TRBV9,TRBJ1-4,NA,CASSGPGQNEKLFF
TRBV2,TRBJ1-1,NA,CASPNQVVNTEAFF
TRBV7-2,TRBJ2-2,NA,CASSIGTVYTGELFF
TRBV29-1,TRBJ1-2,once,CSVDSGLNGYTF
TRBV7-6,TRBJ2-6,NA,CASSPREAGANVLTF
TRBV6-6,TRBJ1-1,NA,CASSSGNLEAFF
TRBV5-4,TRBJ2-3,NA,CASSFRTMPRTDTQYF
TRBV5-1,TRBJ1-4,NA,CASSPNRAGEKLFF
TRBV6-5,TRBJ1-4,NA,CATRTANEKLFF
TRBV4-1,TRBJ2-5,once,CASSVRTGRETQYF
TRBV15,TRBJ1-2,NA,CATSTTQGVSGYTF
TRBV9,TRBJ2-5,once,CASSVSGAQETQYF
TRBV5-4,TRBJ1-5,NA,CASSFGPQHF
TRBV4-2,TRBJ2-4,NA,CASSQGGGIQYF
TRBV9,TRBJ2-7,few,CASSVGQSSYEQYF
TRBV5-3,TRBJ2-5,once,CASAPRTSGYQETQYF
TRBV5-8,TRBJ2-7,NA,CASSLGDRGRIEQYF
TRBV19,TRBJ1-2,NA,CASKDPGDYGYTF
TRBV7-2,TRBJ2-7,NA,CASSDRGLYEQYF
TRBV18,TRBJ1-2,NA,CASSPSSDGDYGYTF
TRBV4-1,TRBJ1-1,NA,CASSQDRNRAKNTEAFF
TRBV6-5,TRBJ1-2,NA,CATSDRTSSGYTF
TRBV19,TRBJ1-3,few,CASSKGFEGAGNTIYF
TRBV9,TRBJ1-1,NA,CASSPRNTEAFF
TRBV29-1,TRBJ1-2,NA,CSVVQTGSGGPTNYGYTF
TRBV6-6,TRBJ1-2,NA,CASRSGASNYGYTF
TRBV9,TRBJ2-5,NA,CASSVTPGNSETQYF
TRBV5-1,TRBJ1-1,NA,CASSLRDEGAAFF
TRBV10-2,TRBJ2-5,once,CASNSGRSQETQYF
TRBV27,TRBJ1-2,once,CASSRGGDRGIYGYTF
TRBV5-4,TRBJ1-2,once,CASSLISTGNYGYTF
TRBV2,TRBJ2-7,NA,CASSEFPDKLLDEQYF
TRBV14,TRBJ2-5,NA,CASSRTHVNRGLETQYF
TRBV7-3,TRBJ2-1,NA,CASSPDRISNEQFF